Shown below are 7 T cell receptor beta chains from a single sample sequenced in a study of blood T cell repertoires in COVID-19. Libraries were prepared by immunoSEQ multiplex PCR; TCRdb keeps only in-frame clonotypes and omits some of them. The table records roughly 140,000 clones, just under 90% of them present only once. The source material was peripheral blood. The receptor set was obtained from a woman of 80 years or more with acute or convalescent COVID-19.

The V call is TRBV5-1, the J call TRBJ1-1; D is undetermined. Germline CDR1 reads SGHRS; CDR2 reads YFSETQ. V lost 0 bases and J 0 bases, leaving 9 bases between the germline ends. The CDR3 contains 15 residues. DNA of the CDR3: TGCGCCAGCAGCTTGGTTTCAGGCTTGAACACTGAAGCTTTCTTT. It is translated as CASSLVSGLNTEAFF. Together with reference TRBV5-1 and TRBJ1-1, the CDR3 gives the full variable domain: KAGVTQTPRYLIKTRGQQVTLSCSPISGHRSVSWYQQTPGQGLQFLFEYFSETQRNKGNFPGRFSGRQFSNSRSEMNVSTLELGDSALYLCASSLVSGLNTEAFFGQGTRLTVV.

This clone was seen once. V usage is TRBV7-9 and J usage is TRBJ2-7; 10 bases align to TRBD1. Germline CDR1 SEHNR, CDR2 FQNEAQ (reference sequence). Trimming took 4 bases from V and 1 from J; bases not matched to a gene: 7. This CDR3 is built from 16 residues. The CDR3 DNA follows: TGTGCCAGCAGCTCCGCCGGGACAGGGGTATCCTACGAGCAGTACTTC. As protein: CASSSAGTGVSYEQYF.

The V call is TRBV25-1, the J call TRBJ2-1, with 11 nucleotides matching TRBD2. Trimming removed 6 bases from V and 6 bases from J; junction bases left unmatched: 7. Germline CDR1 MGHDK, CDR2 SYGVNS. There are 15 residues in the CDR3. CDR3 residues: CASSPGLAAINEQFF. In nucleotides, the CDR3 is TGTGCCAGCAGCCCGGGACTAGCGGCAATCAATGAGCAGTTCTTC.

The CDR3 sequence: CASSPRTGPDTEAFF. Here the CDR3 DNA reads TGTGCCAGCAGCCCTAGGACAGGGCCGGACACTGAAGCTTTCTTT. This rearrangement joins TRBV9 to TRBJ1-1; 8 bases line up with TRBD1. Germline CDR1 is SGDLS and CDR2 is YYNGEE. The CDR3 spans 15 residues. V shed 4 bases and J 3 bases; nucleotides not matched to a gene: 8.

J is TRBJ2-6 and V is TRBV5-1; D is unresolved. This CDR3 is 15 amino acids long. Germline lookup yields CDR1 SGHRS and CDR2 YFSETQ. Trimming removed 4 bases at V and 1 base at J, with 9 bases between. CDR3 in DNA: TGCGCCAGCAGCACGACACGTTCTGGGGCCAACGTCCTGACTTTC. Translated: CASSTTRSGANVLTF.

The chain carries TRBV29-1 and TRBJ1-5; no definite D call. This CDR3 has 13 residues. Deletions cut 0 bases from V and 7 bases from J, with 10 bases between. Germline V CDR1 and CDR2: SQVTM, ANQGSEA. CDR3 sequence: CSVEDRGGQPQHF. In DNA form, the CDR3 reads TGCAGCGTTGAAGATCGAGGTGGACAGCCCCAGCATTTT.

J is TRBJ1-5 and V is TRBV30; D remains ambiguous. The CDR3 consists of 14 residues. The V and J ends lost 3 bases and 5 bases respectively, with 14 bases between them. CDR1 GTSNPN and CDR2 SVGIG come from the germline V gene (reference sequence). CDR3 DNA: TGTGCCTGGAGGGGCCCCAATCCGTATCAGCCCCAGCATTTT. Protein sequence: CAWRGPNPYQPQHF.